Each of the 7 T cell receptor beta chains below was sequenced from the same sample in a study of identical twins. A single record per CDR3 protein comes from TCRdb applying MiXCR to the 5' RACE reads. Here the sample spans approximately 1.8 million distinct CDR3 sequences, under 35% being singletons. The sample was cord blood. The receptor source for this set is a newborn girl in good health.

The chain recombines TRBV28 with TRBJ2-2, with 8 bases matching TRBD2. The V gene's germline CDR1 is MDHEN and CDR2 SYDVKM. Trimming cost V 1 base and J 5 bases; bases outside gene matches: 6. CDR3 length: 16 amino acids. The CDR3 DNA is TGTGCCAGCAGTTTATCGGCTAGCGGGCGTACCGGGGAGCTGTTTTTT. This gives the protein CASSLSASGRTGELFF.

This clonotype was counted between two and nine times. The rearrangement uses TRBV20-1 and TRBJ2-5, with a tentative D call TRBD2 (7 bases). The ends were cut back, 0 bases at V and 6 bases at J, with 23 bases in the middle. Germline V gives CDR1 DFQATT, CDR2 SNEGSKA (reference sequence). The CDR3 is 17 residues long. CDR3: CSARDRTPSGGGKTQYF. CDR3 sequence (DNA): TGCAGTGCTAGAGATAGAACCCCTAGCGGAGGGGGGAAGACCCAGTACTTC.

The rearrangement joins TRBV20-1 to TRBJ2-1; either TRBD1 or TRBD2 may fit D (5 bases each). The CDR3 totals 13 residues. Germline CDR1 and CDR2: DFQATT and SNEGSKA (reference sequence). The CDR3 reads CSGAEFLVETQFF. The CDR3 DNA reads TGCAGCGGGGCGGAGTTCTTAGTCGAGACCCAGTTCTTC.

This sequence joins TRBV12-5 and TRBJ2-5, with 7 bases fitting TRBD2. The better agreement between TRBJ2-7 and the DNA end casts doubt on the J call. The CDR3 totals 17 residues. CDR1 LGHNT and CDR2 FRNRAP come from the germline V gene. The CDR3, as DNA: TGTGCTAGTGGTTTCGCCACCCTAGCGGCTTGCACCTACGAGCAGTACTTC. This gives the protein CASGFATLAACTYEQYF.

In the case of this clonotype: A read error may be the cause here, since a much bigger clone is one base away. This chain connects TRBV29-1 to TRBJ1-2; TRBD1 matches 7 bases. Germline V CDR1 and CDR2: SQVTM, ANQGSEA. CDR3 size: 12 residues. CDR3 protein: CRARQGDYGYTF. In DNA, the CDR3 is TGCAGAGCGCGACAGGGAGACTATGGCTACACCTTC.

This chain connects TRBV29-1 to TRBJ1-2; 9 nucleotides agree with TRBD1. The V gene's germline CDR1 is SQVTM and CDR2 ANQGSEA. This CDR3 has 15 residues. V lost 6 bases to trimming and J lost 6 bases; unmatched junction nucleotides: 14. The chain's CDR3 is CSVPTWTGVRDGYTF. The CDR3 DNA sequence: TGCAGCGTACCTACCTGGACAGGGGTGCGGGATGGCTACACCTTC.

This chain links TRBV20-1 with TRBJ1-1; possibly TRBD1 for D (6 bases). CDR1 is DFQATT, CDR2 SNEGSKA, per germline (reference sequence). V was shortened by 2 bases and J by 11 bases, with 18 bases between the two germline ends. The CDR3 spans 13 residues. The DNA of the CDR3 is TGCAGTGCTAGACTCTTCAGGGGCGGAGGTGCTTTCTTT. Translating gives CSARLFRGGGAFF.